This T cell receptor (beta chain) emerged from a study of blood T cell repertoires in COVID-19 (dated by TCRdb to the early 2020s). Describing the broader study: The collaborator samples originated in the United States, Italy and Spain and spanned the acute and convalescent phases of COVID-19. The prospective study material was composed of cDNA or gDNA derived from T cells, B-cell-depleted T cells, or PBMCs. The dataset comprised deeply sampled blood TCRbeta repertoires from subjects exposed to, actively infected with, or recovered from COVID-19. The repertoires were released in a freely available public database intended as a resource for research on the immune response to SARS-CoV-2. The samples were drawn from the first 160 participants of the ongoing ImmuneRACE study and from 950 to 1,500 subjects provided by 6 global collaborators. Sample metadata almost always included a de-identified subject ID, COVID-19 status, age in years and sex. HLA class I and class II types, where available, came from metadata supplied by the sample provider rather than from assay-based typing.

The germline V gene specifies SGDLS as CDR1 and YYNGEE as CDR2. At the junction V is shortened by 3 bases and J by 3 bases; bases outside the gene matches: 13. The CDR3 numbers 17 residues from cysteine through phenylalanine. The DNA shown is the 51-base CDR3, in frame from base 1. TCRbeta CDR3 regions were amplified from genomic DNA using the immunoSEQ Assay, a bias-controlled multiplex PCR. The original methods were these. Within the assay, amplification of reference gene primers was used to estimate how many nucleated cells each sample contained. To quantify the absolute abundance of each unique TCRbeta CDR3 rearrangement, sequence reads were collapsed and filtered. Productive Simpson clonality was computed per sample as the square root of Simpson's diversity index over productive rearrangements. TCRdb stores this immuneACCESS table with in-frame sequences only. Part of the clones is absent; in the studies checked, under half of the shortfall reflects unresolved V genes, and no reason is known for the rest. V and J calls and clone size are copied from that table; D and trimming were computed from the DNA. The sample table holds around 150,000 clones, of which approximately 80% were seen once. The leading ten clones occupy 4.5% to 6% of the sample.

The research as a whole found: How much clinical and demographic metadata was included differed by source and by participant, and the metadata was provided uncurated.

With regard to this clone: The target of this receptor is not known. No quality values exist for individual bases; no much larger clone is one base distant.

Each collaborating institution followed its own protocols to collect whole blood in K2EDTA tubes. For TCRbeta analysis, collaborators shipped samples in one of three forms: frozen whole blood, isolated PBMCs, or DNA extracted from either of those sample types. The clonotype comes from a woman in her 50s with acute or convalescent COVID-19. Sequenced input: peripheral blood. The chain links TRBV9 with TRBJ2-7, with 9 bases matching TRBD1. The CDR3 reads as follows: CASSATPGTGSFYEQYF. In nucleotides, the sequence is TGTGCCAGCAGCGCGACCCCCGGGACAGGGAGTTTCTACGAGCAGTACTTC. Extended through the reference TRBV9 and TRBJ2-7 proteins, this CDR3 yields the full variable domain: DSGVTQTPKHLITATGQRVTLRCSPRSGDLSVYWYQQSLDQGLQFLIQYYNGEERAKGNILERFSAQQFPDLHSELNLSSLELGDSALYFCASSATPGTGSFYEQYFGPGTRLTVT.